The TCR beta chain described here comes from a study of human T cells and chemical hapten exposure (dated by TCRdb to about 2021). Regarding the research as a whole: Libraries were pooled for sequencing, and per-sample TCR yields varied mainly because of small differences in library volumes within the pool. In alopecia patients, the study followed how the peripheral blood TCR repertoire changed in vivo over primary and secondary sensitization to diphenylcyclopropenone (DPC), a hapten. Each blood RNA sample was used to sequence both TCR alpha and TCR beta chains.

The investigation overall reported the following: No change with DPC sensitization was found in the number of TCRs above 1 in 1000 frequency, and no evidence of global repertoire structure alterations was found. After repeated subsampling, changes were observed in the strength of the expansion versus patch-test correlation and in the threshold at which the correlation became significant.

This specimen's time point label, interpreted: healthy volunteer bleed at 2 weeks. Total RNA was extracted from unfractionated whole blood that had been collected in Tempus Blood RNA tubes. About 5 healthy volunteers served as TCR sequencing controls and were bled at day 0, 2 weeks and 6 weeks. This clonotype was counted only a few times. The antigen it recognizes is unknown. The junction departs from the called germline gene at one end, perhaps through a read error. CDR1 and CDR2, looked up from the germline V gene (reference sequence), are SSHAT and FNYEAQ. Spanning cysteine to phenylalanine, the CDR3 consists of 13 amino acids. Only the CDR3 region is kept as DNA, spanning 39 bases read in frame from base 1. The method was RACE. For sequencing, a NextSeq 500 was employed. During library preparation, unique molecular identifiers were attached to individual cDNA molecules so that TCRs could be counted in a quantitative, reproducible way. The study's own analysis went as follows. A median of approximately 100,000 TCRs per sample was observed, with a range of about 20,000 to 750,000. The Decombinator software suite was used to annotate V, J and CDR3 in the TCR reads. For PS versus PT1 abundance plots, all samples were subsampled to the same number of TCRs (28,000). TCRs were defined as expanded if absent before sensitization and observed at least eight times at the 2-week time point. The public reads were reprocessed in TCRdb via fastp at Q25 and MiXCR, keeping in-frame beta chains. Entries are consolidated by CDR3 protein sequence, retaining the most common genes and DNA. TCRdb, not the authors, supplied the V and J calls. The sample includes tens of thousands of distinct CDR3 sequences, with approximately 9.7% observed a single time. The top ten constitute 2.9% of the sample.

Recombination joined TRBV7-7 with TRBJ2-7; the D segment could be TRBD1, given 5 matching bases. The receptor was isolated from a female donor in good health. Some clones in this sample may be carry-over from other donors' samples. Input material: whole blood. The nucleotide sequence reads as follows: TGTGCTAGCAGCAGGTTTCAGGGCTACGAGCAGTACTTC. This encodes CASSRFQGYEQYF.